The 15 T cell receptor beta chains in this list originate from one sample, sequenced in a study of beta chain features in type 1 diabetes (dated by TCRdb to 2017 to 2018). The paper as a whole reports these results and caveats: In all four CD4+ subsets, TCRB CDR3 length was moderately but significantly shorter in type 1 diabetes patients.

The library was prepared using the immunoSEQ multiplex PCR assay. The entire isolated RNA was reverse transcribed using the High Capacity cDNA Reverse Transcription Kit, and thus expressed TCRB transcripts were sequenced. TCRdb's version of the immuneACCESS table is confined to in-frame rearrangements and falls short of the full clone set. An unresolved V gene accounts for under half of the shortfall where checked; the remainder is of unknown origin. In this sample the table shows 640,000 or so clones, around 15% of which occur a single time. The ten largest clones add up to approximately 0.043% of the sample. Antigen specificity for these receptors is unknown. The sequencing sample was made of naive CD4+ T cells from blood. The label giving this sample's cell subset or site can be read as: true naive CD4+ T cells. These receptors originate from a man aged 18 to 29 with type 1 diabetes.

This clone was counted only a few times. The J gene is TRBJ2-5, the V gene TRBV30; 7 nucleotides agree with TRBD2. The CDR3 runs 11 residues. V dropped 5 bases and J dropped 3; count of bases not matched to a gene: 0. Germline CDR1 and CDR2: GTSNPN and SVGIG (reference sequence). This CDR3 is CAWLAEETQYF. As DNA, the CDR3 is TGTGCCTGGCTAGCGGAAGAGACCCAGTACTTC. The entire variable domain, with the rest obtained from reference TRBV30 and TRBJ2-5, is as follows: SQTIHQWPATLVQPVGSPLSLECTVEGTSNPNLYWYRQAAGRGLQLLFYSVGIGQISSEVPQNLSASRPQDRQFILSSKKLLLSDSGFYLCAWLAEETQYFGPGTRLLVL.

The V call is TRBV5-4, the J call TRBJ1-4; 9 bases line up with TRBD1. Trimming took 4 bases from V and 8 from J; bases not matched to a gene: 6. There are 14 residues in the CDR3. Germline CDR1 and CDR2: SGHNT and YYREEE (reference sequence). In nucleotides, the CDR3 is TGTGCCAGCAGCCTGGGACAGGGCCCCGAAAAACTGTTTTTT. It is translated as CASSLGQGPEKLFF.

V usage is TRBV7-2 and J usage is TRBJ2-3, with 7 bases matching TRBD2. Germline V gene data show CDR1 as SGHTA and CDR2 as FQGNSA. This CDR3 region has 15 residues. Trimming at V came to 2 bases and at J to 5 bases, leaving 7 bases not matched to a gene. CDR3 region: CASSLWIREGDTQYF. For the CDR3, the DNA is TGTGCCAGCAGCTTATGGATCAGGGAGGGAGATACGCAGTATTTT.

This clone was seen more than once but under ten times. CDR3 in DNA: TGTGCCAGCAGCTTACTGGGAACGGGAAACACTGAAGCTTTCTTT. Protein sequence: CASSLLGTGNTEAFF. The genes are TRBV7-3 and TRBJ1-1; D gene ambiguous. V shed 2 bases and J shed 2 bases, with 12 bases lying between them. The CDR3 has 15 residues. Germline V lookup: CDR1 SGHTA, CDR2 FQGTGA.

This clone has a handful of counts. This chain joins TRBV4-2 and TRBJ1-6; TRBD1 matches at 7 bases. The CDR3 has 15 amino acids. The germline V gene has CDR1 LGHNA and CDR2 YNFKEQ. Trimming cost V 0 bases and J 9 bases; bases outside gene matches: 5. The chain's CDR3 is CASSQDRQGRSPLHF. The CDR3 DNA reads TGTGCCAGCAGCCAAGATAGACAGGGACGTTCACCCCTCCACTTT.

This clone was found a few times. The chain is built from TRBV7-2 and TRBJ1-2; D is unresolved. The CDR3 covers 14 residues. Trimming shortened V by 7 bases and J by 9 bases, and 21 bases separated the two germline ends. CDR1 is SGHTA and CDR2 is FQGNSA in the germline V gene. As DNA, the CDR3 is TGTGCCAGCACCTCACCCGGCGGTCAAGTGAGCTACACCTTC. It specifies CASTSPGGQVSYTF.

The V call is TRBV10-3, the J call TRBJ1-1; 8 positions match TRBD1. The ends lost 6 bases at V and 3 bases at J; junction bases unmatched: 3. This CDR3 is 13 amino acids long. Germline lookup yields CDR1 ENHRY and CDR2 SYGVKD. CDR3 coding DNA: TGTGCCATCAGCTTACAGGGGGACACTGAAGCTTTCTTT. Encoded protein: CAISLQGDTEAFF.

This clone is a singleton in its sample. CDR3 residues: CASSFSGMSYEQYF. CDR3 nucleotides: TGTGCCAGCAGCTTTTCAGGGATGTCCTACGAGCAGTACTTC. This sequence joins TRBV7-2 and TRBJ2-7, with D tentatively TRBD1 (5 bases). The CDR3 runs 14 residues. From germline, CDR1 is SGHTA and CDR2 FQGNSA. The V and J ends lost 3 bases and 1 base respectively, with 10 bases between them. Full variable domain (remainder filled in from reference TRBV7-2 and TRBJ2-7): GAGVSQSPSNKVTEKGKDVELRCDPISGHTALYWYRQSLGQGLEFLIYFQGNSAPDKSGLPSDRFSAERTGGSVSTLTIQRTQQEDSAVYLCASSFSGMSYEQYFGPGTRLTVT.

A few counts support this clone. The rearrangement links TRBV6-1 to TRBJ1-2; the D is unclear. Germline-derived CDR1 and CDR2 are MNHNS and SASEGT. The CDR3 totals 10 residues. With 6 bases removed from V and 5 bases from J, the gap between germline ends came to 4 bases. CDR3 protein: CASSEYGYTF. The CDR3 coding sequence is TGTGCCAGCAGCGAATATGGCTACACCTTC.

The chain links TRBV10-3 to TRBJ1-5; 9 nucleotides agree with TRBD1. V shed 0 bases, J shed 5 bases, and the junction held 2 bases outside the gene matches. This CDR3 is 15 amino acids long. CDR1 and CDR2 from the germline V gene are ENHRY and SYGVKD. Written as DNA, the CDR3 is TGTGCCATCAGTGAGTCGACAGGGGGATATCAGCCCCAGCATTTT. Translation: CAISESTGGYQPQHF.

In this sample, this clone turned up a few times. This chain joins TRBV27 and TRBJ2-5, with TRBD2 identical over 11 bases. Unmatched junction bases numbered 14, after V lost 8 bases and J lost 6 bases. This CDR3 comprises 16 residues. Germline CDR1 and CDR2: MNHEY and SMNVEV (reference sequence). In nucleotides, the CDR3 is TGTGCCAGCGCTGAAGTGGCTAGCGGGGGGAGGAAGACCCAGTACTTC. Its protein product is CASAEVASGGRKTQYF.

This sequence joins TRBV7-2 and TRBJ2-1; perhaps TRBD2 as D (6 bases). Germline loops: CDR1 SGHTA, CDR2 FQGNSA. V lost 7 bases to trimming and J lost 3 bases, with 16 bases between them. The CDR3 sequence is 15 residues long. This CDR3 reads CASTLNGGLYNEQFF. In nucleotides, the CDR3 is TGTGCCAGCACCCTTAACGGGGGTCTCTACAATGAGCAGTTCTTC.

CDR3 sequence (DNA): TGTGCCAGCACCCGGGGGATTCCTGGCCAATACGAGCAGTACTTC. Protein sequence: CASTRGIPGQYEQYF. The chain uses TRBV7-2 and TRBJ2-7; maybe TRBD2 (6 bases). The germline V and J ends were trimmed by 7 bases and 4 bases, with 20 bases remaining between them. From germline, CDR1 is SGHTA and CDR2 FQGNSA. The CDR3 spans 15 residues.

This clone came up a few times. Here the CDR3 reads CASRQGVGAEAFF. CDR3 bases: TGTGCTAGTCGACAGGGGGTGGGTGCTGAAGCTTTCTTT. This chain joins TRBV12-5 and TRBJ1-1; 9 nucleotides line up with TRBD1. In germline, CDR1 is LGHNT, CDR2 FRNRAP. Trimming cost V 8 bases and J 6 bases; bases outside gene matches: 7. The CDR3 loop spans 13 amino acids.

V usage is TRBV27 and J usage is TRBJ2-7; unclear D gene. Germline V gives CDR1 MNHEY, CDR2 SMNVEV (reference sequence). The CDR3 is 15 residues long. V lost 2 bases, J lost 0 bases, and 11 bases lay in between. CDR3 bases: TGTGCCAGCAGTTTAAAGACGGCTAGCTCCTACGAGCAGTACTTC. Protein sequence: CASSLKTASSYEQYF.